This T cell receptor (beta chain) is from a study of CD8 T cells in Susac syndrome. Sequencing targeted TCR beta in blood CD8+ and CD4+ T cells. In contrast to the negatively isolated CD8+ and CD4+ T cells, TEMRA cells were FACS-enriched. Random hexamers were used to reverse transcribe the RNA input (0.5 to 1 ug). The method of amplification for TCR beta CDR3 was immunoSEQ multiplex PCR, covering 54 Vbeta and 13 Jbeta. Via MiXCR, TCRdb re-called the immunoSEQ multiplex PCR reads, giving one row per CDR3 protein. This table has approximately 180,000 distinct CDR3 sequences, nearly 97% appearing once. CDR3 size: 13 residues. Germline V gene lookup returns CDR1 DFQATT and CDR2 SNEGSKA (reference sequence). Trimming took 5 bases from V and 3 from J, leaving 13 bases between them.

This clonotype was sampled from a human donor with multiple sclerosis. The sample consisted of CD4+ T cells from PBMCs. The chain is built from TRBV20-1 and TRBJ1-1, with D tentatively TRBD1 (6 bases). In nucleotides, the CDR3 is TGCAGTGCTCACTTCCACAGGGACACTGAAGCTTTCTTT. Its translation is CSAHFHRDTEAFF.